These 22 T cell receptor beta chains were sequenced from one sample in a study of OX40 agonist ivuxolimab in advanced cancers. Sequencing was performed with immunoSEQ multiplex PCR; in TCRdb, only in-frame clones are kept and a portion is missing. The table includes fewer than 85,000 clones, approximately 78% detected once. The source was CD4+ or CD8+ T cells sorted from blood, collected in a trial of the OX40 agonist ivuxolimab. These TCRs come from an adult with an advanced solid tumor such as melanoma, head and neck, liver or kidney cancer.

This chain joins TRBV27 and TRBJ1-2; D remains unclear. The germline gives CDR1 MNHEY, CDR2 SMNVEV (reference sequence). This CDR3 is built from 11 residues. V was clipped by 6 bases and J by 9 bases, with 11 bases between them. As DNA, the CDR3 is TGTGCCAGCAGCCAAGCCGGAAGCTACACCTTC. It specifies CASSQAGSYTF.

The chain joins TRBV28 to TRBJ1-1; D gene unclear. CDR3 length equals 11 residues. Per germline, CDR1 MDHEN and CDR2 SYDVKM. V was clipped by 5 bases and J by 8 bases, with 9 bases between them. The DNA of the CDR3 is TGTGCCAGCAGTCGGCCCAGGGAAGCTTTCTTT. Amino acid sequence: CASSRPREAFF.

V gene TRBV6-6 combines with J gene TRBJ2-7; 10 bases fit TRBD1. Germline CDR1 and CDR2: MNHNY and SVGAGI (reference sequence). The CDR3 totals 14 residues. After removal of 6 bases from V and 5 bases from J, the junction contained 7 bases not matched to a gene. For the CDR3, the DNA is TGTGCCAGCAGCCCCGACAGGGGGCCCCACGAGCAGTACTTC. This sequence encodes CASSPDRGPHEQYF.

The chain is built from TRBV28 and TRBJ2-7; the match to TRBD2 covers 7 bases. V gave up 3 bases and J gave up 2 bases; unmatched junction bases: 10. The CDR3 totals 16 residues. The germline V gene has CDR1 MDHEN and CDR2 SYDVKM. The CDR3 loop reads CASSFSGTGGTYEQYF. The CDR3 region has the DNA TGTGCCAGCAGTTTTTCCGGGACGGGGGGTACCTACGAGCAGTACTTC.

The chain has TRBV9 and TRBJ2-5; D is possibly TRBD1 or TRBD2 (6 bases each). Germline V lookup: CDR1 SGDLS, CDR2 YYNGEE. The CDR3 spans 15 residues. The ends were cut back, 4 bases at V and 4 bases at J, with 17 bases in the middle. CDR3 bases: TGTGCCAGCAGCCCGGGGGCCGGTGATTCAGAGACCCAGTACTTC. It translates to CASSPGAGDSETQYF.

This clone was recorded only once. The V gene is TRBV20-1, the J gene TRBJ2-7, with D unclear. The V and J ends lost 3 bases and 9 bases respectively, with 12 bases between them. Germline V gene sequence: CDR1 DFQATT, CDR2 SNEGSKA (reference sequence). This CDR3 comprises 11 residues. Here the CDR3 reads CSARTSFGQYF. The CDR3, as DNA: TGCAGTGCTAGGACTTCCTTCGGGCAGTACTTC.

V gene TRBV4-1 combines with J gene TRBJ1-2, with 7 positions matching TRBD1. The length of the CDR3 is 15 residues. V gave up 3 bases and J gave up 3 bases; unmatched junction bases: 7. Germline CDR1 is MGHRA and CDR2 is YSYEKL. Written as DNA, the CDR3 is TGCGCCAGCAGCCATCGTGGACAGGCAGACTATGGCTACACCTTC. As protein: CASSHRGQADYGYTF.

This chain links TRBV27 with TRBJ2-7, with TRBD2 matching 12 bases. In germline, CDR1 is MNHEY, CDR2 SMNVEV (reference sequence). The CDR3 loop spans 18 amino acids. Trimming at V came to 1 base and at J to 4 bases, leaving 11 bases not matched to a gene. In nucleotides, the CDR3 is TGTGCCAGCAGTTTATGGGCTAGCGGGAGGGCCAGGGAGTACGAGCAGTACTTC. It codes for CASSLWASGRAREYEQYF.

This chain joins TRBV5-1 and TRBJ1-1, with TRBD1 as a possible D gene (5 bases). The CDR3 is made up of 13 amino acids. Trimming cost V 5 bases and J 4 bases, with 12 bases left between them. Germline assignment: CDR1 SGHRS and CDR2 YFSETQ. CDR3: CASSVVGGTEAFF. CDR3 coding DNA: TGCGCCAGCAGTGTGGTGGGGGGCACTGAAGCTTTCTTT.

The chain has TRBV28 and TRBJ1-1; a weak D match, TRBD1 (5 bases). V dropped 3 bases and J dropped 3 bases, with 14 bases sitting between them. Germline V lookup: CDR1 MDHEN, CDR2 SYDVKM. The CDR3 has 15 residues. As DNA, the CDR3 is TGTGCCAGCAGTTTGAGAGTTTTGGGGGACACTGAAGCTTTCTTT. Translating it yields CASSLRVLGDTEAFF.

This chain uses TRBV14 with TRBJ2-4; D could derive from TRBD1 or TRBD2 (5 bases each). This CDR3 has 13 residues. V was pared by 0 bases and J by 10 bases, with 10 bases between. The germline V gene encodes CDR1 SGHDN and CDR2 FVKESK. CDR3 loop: CASSQERGAIQYF. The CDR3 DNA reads TGTGCCAGCAGCCAAGAAAGAGGGGCAATTCAGTACTTC.

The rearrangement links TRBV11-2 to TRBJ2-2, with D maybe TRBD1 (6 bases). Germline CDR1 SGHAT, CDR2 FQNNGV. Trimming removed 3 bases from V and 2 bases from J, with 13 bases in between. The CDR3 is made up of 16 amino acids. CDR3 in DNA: TGTGCCAGCAGCTTGAACAGGGTTATTAACACCGGGGAGCTGTTTTTT. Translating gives CASSLNRVINTGELFF.

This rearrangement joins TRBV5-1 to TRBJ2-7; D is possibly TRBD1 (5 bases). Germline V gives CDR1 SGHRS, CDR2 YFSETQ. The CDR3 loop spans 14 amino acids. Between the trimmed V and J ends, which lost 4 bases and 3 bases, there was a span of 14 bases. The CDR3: CASSRGGSNYEQYF. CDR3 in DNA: TGCGCCAGCAGCAGGGGCGGCAGCAACTACGAGCAGTACTTC.

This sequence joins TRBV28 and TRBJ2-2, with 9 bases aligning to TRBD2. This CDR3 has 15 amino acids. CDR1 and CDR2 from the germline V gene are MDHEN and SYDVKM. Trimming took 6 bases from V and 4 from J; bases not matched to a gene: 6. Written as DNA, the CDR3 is TGTGCCAGCAGCTTAGCGGGAGTGGGCACCGGGGAGCTGTTTTTT. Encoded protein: CASSLAGVGTGELFF.

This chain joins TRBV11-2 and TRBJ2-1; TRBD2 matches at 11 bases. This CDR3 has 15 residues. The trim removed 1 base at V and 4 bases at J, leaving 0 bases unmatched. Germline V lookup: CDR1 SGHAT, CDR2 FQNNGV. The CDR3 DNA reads TGTGCCAGCAGCTTAGGACTAGCGGGATACAATGAGCAGTTCTTC. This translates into CASSLGLAGYNEQFF.

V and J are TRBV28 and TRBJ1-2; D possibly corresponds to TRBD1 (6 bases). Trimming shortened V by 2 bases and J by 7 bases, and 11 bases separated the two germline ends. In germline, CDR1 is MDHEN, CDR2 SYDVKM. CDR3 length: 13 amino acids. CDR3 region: CASSLRGAIGYTF. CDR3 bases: TGTGCCAGCAGTTTACGGGGGGCAATTGGCTACACCTTC.

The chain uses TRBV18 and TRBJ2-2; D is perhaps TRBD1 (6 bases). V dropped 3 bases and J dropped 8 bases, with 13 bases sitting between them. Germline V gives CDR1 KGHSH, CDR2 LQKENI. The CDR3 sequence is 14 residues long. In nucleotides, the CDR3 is TGTGCCAGCTCACCCTTACAGGGTACTGGGGAGCTGTTTTTT. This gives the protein CASSPLQGTGELFF.

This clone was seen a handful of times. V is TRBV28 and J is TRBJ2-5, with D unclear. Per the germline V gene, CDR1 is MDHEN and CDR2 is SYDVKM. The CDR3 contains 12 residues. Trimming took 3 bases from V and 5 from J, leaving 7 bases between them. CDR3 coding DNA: TGTGCCAGCAGTTTGATCGGGGAGACCCAGTACTTC. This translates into CASSLIGETQYF.

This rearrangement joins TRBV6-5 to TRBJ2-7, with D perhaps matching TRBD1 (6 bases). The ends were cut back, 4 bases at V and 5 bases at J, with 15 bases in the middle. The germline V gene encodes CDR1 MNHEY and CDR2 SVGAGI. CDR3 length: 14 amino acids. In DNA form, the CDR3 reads TGTGCCAGCAGTTCAATAGACAGGCCCCACGAGCAGTACTTC. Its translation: CASSSIDRPHEQYF.

In nucleotides, the CDR3 is TGTGCCAGCGCCGTTCAGGGGGCGAACGCCTATGGCTACACCTTC. This translates into CASAVQGANAYGYTF. The rearrangement links TRBV6-1 to TRBJ1-2; 8 positions match TRBD1. V was clipped by 8 bases and J by 4 bases; unmatched bases: 12. This CDR3 has 15 residues. In germline, CDR1 is MNHNS, CDR2 SASEGT.

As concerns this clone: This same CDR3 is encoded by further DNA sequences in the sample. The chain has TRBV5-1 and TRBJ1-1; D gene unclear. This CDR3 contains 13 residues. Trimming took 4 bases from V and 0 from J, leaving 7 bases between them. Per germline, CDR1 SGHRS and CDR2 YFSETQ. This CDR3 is CASSLTVNTEAFF. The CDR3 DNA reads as TGCGCCAGCAGCCTTACGGTGAACACTGAAGCTTTCTTT. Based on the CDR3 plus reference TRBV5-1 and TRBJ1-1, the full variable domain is KAGVTQTPRYLIKTRGQQVTLSCSPISGHRSVSWYQQTPGQGLQFLFEYFSETQRNKGNFPGRFSGRQFSNSRSEMNVSTLELGDSALYLCASSLTVNTEAFFGQGTRLTVV.

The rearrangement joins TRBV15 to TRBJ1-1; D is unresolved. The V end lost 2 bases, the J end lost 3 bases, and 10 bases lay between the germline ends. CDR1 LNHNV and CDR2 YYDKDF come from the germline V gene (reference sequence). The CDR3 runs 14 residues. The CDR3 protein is CATSRSLLDTEAFF. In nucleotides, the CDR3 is TGTGCCACCAGCAGATCCCTACTGGACACTGAAGCTTTCTTT.